This TCR beta chain appears in the sequencing data of a study of T cell responses to AZD1222 COVID-19 vaccine. Germline values: CDR1 LNHNV, CDR2 YYDKDF (reference sequence). The trim removed 5 bases at V and 8 bases at J, leaving 9 bases unmatched. The CDR3 sequence is 14 residues long. On this clone itself: Antigen specificity is unknown.

TCRdb keeps only in-frame clones here, not all; method: immunoSEQ multiplex PCR. The sample shows about 49,000 clones, roughly 80% of them seen only once. Notes on the study in general: Seropositivity was recorded at baseline in only 5 or 6 AZD1222 recipients. Donors were mostly white British, more females; clonal diversity possibly underestimated. Spike-specific TCR breadth and depth rose after two AZD1222 doses.

The chain uses TRBV15 and TRBJ1-2; 9 nucleotides line up with TRBD1. This clonotype originated in an adult in good health. The source was peripheral blood, collected on day 0 of AZD1222 vaccination. CDR3 residues: CATSSGQGGEGYTF. CDR3 coding DNA: TGTGCCACCAGCTCGGGACAGGGCGGCGAGGGCTACACCTTC.